The 9 T cell receptor beta chains below were found in one sample sequenced in a study of T-cell memory formation after mild COVID-19. TCRdb used MiXCR to reprocess the 5' RACE reads, holding one entry per CDR3 protein. The table records roughly 350,000 distinct CDR3 sequences, roughly 20% of them present only once. Material: PBMCs or a T cell subset sorted from them (not recorded which). These receptors all stem from an adult woman who had mild COVID-19 (a few samples of this study predate the infection). Cell type and time point are not known.

V usage is TRBV15 and J usage is TRBJ1-1; D is unresolved. CDR1 is LNHNV, CDR2 YYDKDF, per germline (reference sequence). CDR3 length equals 12 residues. Trimming left V 1 base short and J 7 bases short, with 7 bases between. The CDR3 nucleotides are TGTGCCACCAGCAGAGTCGTCGGTGAAGCTTTCTTT. This sequence encodes CATSRVVGEAFF.

This chain connects TRBV5-1 to TRBJ2-7, with D possibly TRBD1 on 5 matching bases. Trimming pared 4 bases from V and 3 bases from J, leaving 14 bases between. The V gene's germline CDR1 is SGHRS and CDR2 YFSETQ. This CDR3 has 14 amino acids. The CDR3 protein is CASSPGDSFYEQYF. As DNA, the CDR3 is TGCGCCAGCAGCCCAGGCGACAGTTTCTACGAGCAGTACTTC. Combining the CDR3 with reference TRBV5-1 and TRBJ2-7 gives the whole variable domain KAGVTQTPRYLIKTRGQQVTLSCSPISGHRSVSWYQQTPGQGLQFLFEYFSETQRNKGNFPGRFSGRQFSNSRSEMNVSTLELGDSALYLCASSPGDSFYEQYFGPGTRLTVT.

This clonotype came up many times. The chain uses TRBV10-3 and TRBJ1-2; D uncertain. The CDR3 loop spans 15 amino acids. V dropped 4 bases and J dropped 2 bases, with 14 bases sitting between them. Germline-derived CDR1 and CDR2 are ENHRY and SYGVKD. The CDR3 spells CAISGGDRWNYGYTF. As DNA, the CDR3 is TGTGCCATCAGTGGAGGCGATAGGTGGAACTATGGCTACACCTTC.

This sequence joins TRBV20-1 and TRBJ2-7; no reliable D call. The germline V gene has CDR1 DFQATT and CDR2 SNEGSKA (reference sequence). The CDR3 is 14 amino acids. The ends were cut back, 3 bases at V and 0 bases at J, with 12 bases in the middle. CDR3 sequence: CSASSQDFSYEQYF. DNA for the CDR3: TGCAGTGCTAGTTCGCAGGATTTCTCCTACGAGCAGTACTTC.

This clonotype was detected only a few times. The chain is built from TRBV10-3 and TRBJ2-2; 11 bases map to TRBD2. This CDR3 comprises 15 residues. CDR1 ENHRY and CDR2 SYGVKD come from the germline V gene. The trim removed 11 bases at V and 3 bases at J, leaving 8 bases unmatched. CDR3: CAVNSGGAYTGELFF. In nucleotides, the CDR3 is TGTGCCGTCAATAGCGGGGGGGCGTACACCGGGGAGCTGTTTTTT.

The chain recombines TRBV6-1 with TRBJ1-1, with D perhaps matching TRBD1 (6 bases). The germline CDR1 and CDR2 sequences are MNHNS and SASEGT. The germline V and J ends were trimmed by 9 bases and 10 bases, with 15 bases remaining between them. This CDR3 is 11 amino acids long. CDR3 in DNA: TGTGCCAGTGATACAGGGTTAGGAGCTTTCTTT. Translated: CASDTGLGAFF.

The chain has TRBV7-6 and TRBJ2-3; 10 bases agree with TRBD2. There are 17 residues in the CDR3. Looked up from germline, CDR1 is SGHVS and CDR2 is FNYEAQ. With 5 bases clipped from V and 1 base from J, the junction kept 9 bases outside the gene matches. The CDR3 nucleotides read TGTGCCAGCAGCACCCTAGCGGGGGATACTCGCACAGATACGCAGTATTTT. This codes for CASSTLAGDTRTDTQYF.

This clonotype turned up a few times. The J gene is TRBJ2-3, the V gene TRBV13; the D gene is possibly TRBD2 (6 bases). V lost 6 bases, J lost 6 bases, and 16 bases lay in between. From germline, CDR1 is PRHDT and CDR2 FYEKMQ (reference sequence). The CDR3 is made up of 14 amino acids. CDR3 DNA sequence: TGTGCCAGCAGACACGGAGGGTTACCGGATACGCAGTATTTT. Translation: CASRHGGLPDTQYF.

This clonotype was seen a few times. V is TRBV19 and J is TRBJ1-2, with D possibly being TRBD1 (6 bases). The CDR3 has 14 residues. Per germline, CDR1 LNHDA and CDR2 SQIVND (reference sequence). V dropped 5 bases and J dropped 2 bases, with 12 bases sitting between them. CDR3 amino acids: CASSVSGENYGYTF. The CDR3 coding sequence is TGTGCCAGTAGTGTCTCAGGGGAAAACTATGGCTACACCTTC.